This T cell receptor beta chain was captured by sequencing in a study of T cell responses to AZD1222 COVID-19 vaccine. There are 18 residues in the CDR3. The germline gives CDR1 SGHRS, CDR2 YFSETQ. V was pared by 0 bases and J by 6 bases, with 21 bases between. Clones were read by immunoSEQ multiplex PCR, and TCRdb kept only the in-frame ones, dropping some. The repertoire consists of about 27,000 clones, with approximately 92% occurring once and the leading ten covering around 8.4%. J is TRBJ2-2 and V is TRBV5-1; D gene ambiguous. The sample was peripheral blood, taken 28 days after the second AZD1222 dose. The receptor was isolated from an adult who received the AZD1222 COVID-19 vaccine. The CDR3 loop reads CASSLEVRTNRGAGELFF. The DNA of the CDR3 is TGCGCCAGCAGCTTGGAAGTGAGAACCAACCGTGGCGCCGGGGAGCTGTTTTTT.